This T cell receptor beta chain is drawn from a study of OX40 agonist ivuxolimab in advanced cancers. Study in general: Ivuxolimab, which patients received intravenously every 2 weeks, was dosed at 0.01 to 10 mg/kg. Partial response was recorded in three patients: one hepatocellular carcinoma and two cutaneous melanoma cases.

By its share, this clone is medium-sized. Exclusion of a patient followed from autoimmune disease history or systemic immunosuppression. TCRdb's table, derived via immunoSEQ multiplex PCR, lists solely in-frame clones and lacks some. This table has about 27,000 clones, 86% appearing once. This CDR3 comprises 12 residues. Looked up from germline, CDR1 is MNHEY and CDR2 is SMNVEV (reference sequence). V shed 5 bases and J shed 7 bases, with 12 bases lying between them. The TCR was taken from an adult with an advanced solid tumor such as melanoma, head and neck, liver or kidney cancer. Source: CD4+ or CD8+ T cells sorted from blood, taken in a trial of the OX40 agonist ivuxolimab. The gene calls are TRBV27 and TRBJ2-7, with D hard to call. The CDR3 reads CASSRTSREQYF. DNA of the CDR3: TGTGCCAGCAGTCGAACTTCGCGGGAGCAGTACTTC.